Detailed here is one T cell receptor (beta chain). No antigen is known for it. Combining a sample-barcoded 5' primer with a J-beta primer mix, a second PCR ran for roughly 6 to 12 cycles. TCRdb independently ran MiXCR on the 5' RACE reads; one entry per CDR3 protein. The sample contains 1.2 million to 1.5 million distinct CDR3 sequences, 45% to 70% of which appear only once. This specimen belongs to a study of blood T cells in healthy people across ages. CDR3 length: 15 amino acids. Germline loops: CDR1 LGHNA, CDR2 YNFKEQ. The study's findings and limits: Naive T cell percentage showed a strong correlation with TCR beta diversity.

Researchers report isolating at least 6 million PBMCs per sample. The extraction recovered at least 6 micrograms of total RNA per sample. The sequencing sample was made of blood. The chain couples TRBV4-2 to TRBJ2-4; 10 nucleotides agree with TRBD2. The DNA end lines up better with TRBJ2-7; the J call may be wrong. The source of this sequence is a man aged 18 to 30 in good health. The CDR3 bases are TGTGCCAGCAGCCACCAAGCGGGGGGGGGAAGCGAGCAGTACTTC. Translating gives CASSHQAGGGSEQYF.